This is a list of T cell receptor beta chains from one sample in a study of blood T cell repertoires in COVID-19. The protocol was immunoSEQ multiplex PCR, while the TCRdb copy is restricted to in-frame clones and leaves out a portion. Of around 140,000 clones in the sample, more than 75% were seen once. Sequenced sample: peripheral blood. The receptors come from a human donor with acute or convalescent COVID-19. The donor label of this sample is uncertain. Each CDR3 is given with its conserved first and last residue. The D gene is left open where the match is weak. Part of the rows lack a size; the others show once, few, many or a class for expanded clones.

j_gene,d_gene,abundance,v_gene,CDR3aa,CDR3nt
TRBJ1-2,TRBD1,-,TRBV15,CATSRDRNRGAHGYTF,TGTGCCACCAGCAGAGATCGTAACAGGGGAGCCCATGGCTACACCTTC
TRBJ2-7,-,-,TRBV28,CASAGGDQRGYEQYF,TGTGCCAGCGCTGGAGGCGATCAAAGGGGGTACGAGCAGTACTTC
TRBJ2-7,TRBD1,-,TRBV7-9,CASSSNPGQGPYEQYF,TGTGCCAGCAGCTCCAATCCGGGACAGGGGCCCTACGAGCAGTACTTC
TRBJ2-6,-,once,TRBV4-2,CASSQDQAGSGANVLTF,TGTGCCAGCAGCCAAGATCAAGCGGGCTCTGGGGCCAACGTCCTGACTTTC
TRBJ2-5,TRBD2,-,TRBV5-4,CASSLGTSVETQYF,TGTGCCAGCAGCTTGGGGACTAGCGTCGAGACCCAGTACTTC
TRBJ1-5,-,-,TRBV4-1,CASSQDPTANSNQPQHF,TGCGCCAGCAGCCAAGATCCCACAGCTAATTCCAATCAGCCCCAGCATTTT
TRBJ1-6,-,-,TRBV30,CAWSVQVGNNSPLHF,TGTGCCTGGAGTGTACAGGTGGGGAATAATTCACCCCTCCACTTT
TRBJ2-1,TRBD2,-,TRBV18,CASSPQYLAGSYNEQFF,TGTGCCAGCTCACCACAGTACCTAGCGGGCTCCTACAATGAGCAGTTCTTC
TRBJ2-1,TRBD2,-,TRBV29-1,CSVRSLAWQFF,TGCAGCGTTAGATCACTAGCGTGGCAGTTCTTC
TRBJ1-6,-,few,TRBV7-2,CASSLRGSGSPLHF,TGTGCCAGCAGCTTAAGGGGTAGCGGTTCACCCCTCCACTTT
TRBJ1-1,-,-,TRBV6-5,CASSYSGQGVAEAFF,TGTGCCAGCAGTTACTCGGGCCAAGGGGTCGCTGAAGCTTTCTTT
TRBJ2-2,TRBD2,-,TRBV30,CAWRLAGNTGELFF,TGTGCCTGGAGACTAGCGGGGAACACCGGGGAGCTGTTTTTT
TRBJ2-1,TRBD2,-,TRBV6-5,CASSLTSGGAGEQFF,TGTGCCAGCAGCCTTACTAGCGGGGGGGCAGGTGAGCAGTTCTTC
TRBJ1-5,-,-,TRBV6-5,CASSPDSRPQHF,TGTGCCAGCAGTCCCGACAGTCGGCCCCAGCATTTT
TRBJ2-1,-,-,TRBV5-4,CASSSTPRDYYNEQFF,TGTGCCAGCAGCTCCACCCCTCGAGACTACTACAATGAGCAGTTCTTC
TRBJ1-2,TRBD1,-,TRBV5-4,CASSFPTGGASYGYTF,TGTGCCAGCAGCTTCCCAACAGGGGGCGCGAGCTATGGCTACACCTTC
TRBJ2-1,TRBD1,-,TRBV5-4,CASSSAKTGVGYNEQFF,TGTGCCAGCAGCTCGGCGAAGACAGGGGTAGGCTACAATGAGCAGTTCTTC
TRBJ1-2,-,-,TRBV12-3/TRBV12-4,CASTPVRGSGYTF,TGTGCCAGCACCCCCGTTCGGGGGAGTGGCTACACCTTC
TRBJ1-2,TRBD1,-,TRBV7-2,CASPIRDSGGYTF,TGTGCCAGTCCGATCCGGGACAGCGGGGGCTACACCTTC
TRBJ1-1,-,once,TRBV7-2,CASSLDGGSTEAFF,TGTGCCAGCAGCTTAGATGGAGGATCCACTGAAGCTTTCTTT
TRBJ2-2,-,-,TRBV5-1,CASSLVKNTGELFF,TGCGCCAGCAGCTTGGTCAAGAACACCGGGGAGCTGTTTTTT
TRBJ2-1,TRBD2,few,TRBV11-2,CASSGLAGGAGEQFF,TGTGCCAGCAGCGGACTAGCGGGGGGGGCGGGTGAGCAGTTCTTC
TRBJ1-1,-,few,TRBV5-1,CASSLVGENTEAFF,TGCGCCAGCAGCTTGGTGGGCGAGAACACTGAAGCTTTCTTT
TRBJ1-2,-,-,TRBV5-1,CASSRWGEGYGYTF,TGCGCCAGCAGCAGGTGGGGGGAAGGTTATGGCTACACCTTC
TRBJ2-6,-,-,TRBV5-6,CASSLGGLGANVLTF,TGTGCCAGCAGCTTGGGGGGCCTCGGGGCCAACGTCCTGACTTTC
TRBJ1-1,-,-,TRBV21-1,CASQLRGREEKAFF,TGTGCCAGTCAGCTCAGGGGGCGCGAAGAAAAAGCTTTCTTT
TRBJ1-1,-,-,TRBV5-4,CASSFQRGANTEAFF,TGTGCCAGCAGCTTTCAAAGGGGCGCGAACACTGAAGCTTTCTTT
TRBJ2-7,TRBD2,-,TRBV6-5,CASSYSFGGGAYEQYF,TGTGCCAGCAGTTACTCCTTCGGCGGGGGGGCCTACGAGCAGTACTTC
TRBJ2-3,TRBD1,-,TRBV6-5,CASRGGPDTDTQYF,TGTGCCAGCAGAGGGGGCCCGGACACAGATACGCAGTATTTT
TRBJ1-6,-,-,TRBV5-1,CASRWEGGSPLHF,TGCGCCAGCAGGTGGGAGGGGGGTTCACCCCTCCACTTT
TRBJ1-2,-,-,TRBV19,CASRREGDGYTF,TGTGCCAGTCGGAGGGAGGGGGATGGCTACACCTTC
TRBJ2-1,TRBD2,-,TRBV7-9,CASRPGTSGYNEQFF,TGTGCCAGCAGGCCCGGGACTAGCGGCTACAATGAGCAGTTCTTC
TRBJ1-2,-,-,TRBV6-5,CASRQSGSNYGYTF,TGTGCCAGCCGGCAGTCAGGGTCTAACTATGGCTACACCTTC
TRBJ1-1,-,-,TRBV5-1,CASSNLFNTEAFF,TGCGCCAGCAGCAATCTTTTCAACACTGAAGCTTTCTTT
TRBJ1-6,-,-,TRBV6-2/TRBV6-3,CASSYFRNSPLHF,TGTGCCAGCAGTTACTTCAGAAATTCACCCCTCCACTTT
TRBJ1-2,-,-,TRBV6-5,CASSQDTYGYTF,TGTGCCAGCAGTCAGGACACCTATGGCTACACCTTC
TRBJ1-5,-,-,TRBV18,CASSQGEDQPQHF,TGTGCCAGCTCTCAGGGTGAGGATCAGCCCCAGCATTTT
TRBJ2-5,TRBD1,-,TRBV15,CATSRGTGQGETQYF,TGTGCCACCAGCAGAGGGACCGGACAGGGTGAGACCCAGTACTTC
TRBJ2-3,TRBD2,-,TRBV10-3,CAISLAGLGDTQYF,TGTGCCATCAGCCTAGCGGGGCTTGGGGATACGCAGTATTTT
TRBJ2-5,-,-,TRBV5-1,CASRQSGQTQETQYF,TGCGCCAGCAGGCAGAGTGGACAGACACAAGAGACCCAGTACTTC
TRBJ1-2,-,-,TRBV5-6,CASRQSGGAPLYTF,TGTGCCAGCAGACAGTCCGGTGGGGCCCCCCTCTACACCTTC
TRBJ2-1,TRBD1,-,TRBV5-8,CASSFDRVNEQFF,TGTGCCAGCAGCTTCGACAGGGTAAATGAGCAGTTCTTC
TRBJ1-2,-,-,TRBV24-1,CATSDPWGGNYGYTF,TGTGCCACCAGTGATCCCTGGGGGGGGAACTATGGCTACACCTTC
TRBJ1-2,-,-,TRBV5-1,CASSRTVNYGYTF,TGCGCCAGCAGTAGAACAGTTAACTATGGCTACACCTTC
TRBJ1-1,-,-,TRBV19,CASSIVIGSHEAFF,TGTGCCAGTAGTATTGTGATAGGGAGCCATGAAGCTTTCTTT
TRBJ1-6,-,-,TRBV5-6,CASSRESYNSPLHF,TGTGCCAGCAGCCGGGAGAGTTATAATTCACCCCTCCACTTT
TRBJ2-3,TRBD2,-,TRBV28,CASSLVTAGGRTDTQYF,TGTGCCAGCAGTTTAGTAACCGCGGGGGGTCGCACAGATACGCAGTATTTT
TRBJ2-7,TRBD1,-,TRBV7-7,CASSPGTGMSYEQYF,TGTGCTAGCAGCCCGGGGACAGGGATGTCCTACGAGCAGTACTTC
TRBJ1-2,TRBD1,-,TRBV4-1,CASSLLGPTGVDYGYTF,TGCGCCAGCAGCCTCCTGGGACCGACAGGGGTGGACTATGGCTACACCTTC
TRBJ1-6,TRBD1,many,TRBV5-4,CASSIRGSSSYNSPLHF,TGTGCCAGCAGCATCAGGGGGTCAAGCTCCTATAATTCACCCCTCCACTTT
TRBJ1-1,-,-,TRBV7-9,CASSLDLNTEAFF,TGTGCCAGCAGCTTAGACCTAAACACTGAAGCTTTCTTT